The 13 T cell receptor beta chains below come from one sample, sequenced in a study of OX40 agonist ivuxolimab in advanced cancers. Assay: immunoSEQ multiplex PCR; the TCRdb copy retains only in-frame clones and omits some. The table has around 71,000 clones, approximately 90% seen once. This sample comprised CD4+ or CD8+ T cells sorted from blood, obtained in a trial of the OX40 agonist ivuxolimab. The origin of the receptors is an adult with an advanced solid tumor such as melanoma, head and neck, liver or kidney cancer.

The chain is built from TRBV28 and TRBJ1-2; 8 positions match TRBD1. V shed 1 base, J shed 2 bases, and the junction held 0 bases outside the gene matches. This CDR3 region has 14 residues. Germline V CDR1 and CDR2: MDHEN, SYDVKM. The CDR3 DNA is TGTGCCAGCAGTTTATCAGGGGGCAACTATGGCTACACCTTC. It codes for CASSLSGGNYGYTF.

A few counts support this clone. This same CDR3 is encoded by further DNA sequences in the sample. This chain joins TRBV5-1 and TRBJ2-5; D possibly corresponds to TRBD2 (6 bases). Per germline, CDR1 SGHRS and CDR2 YFSETQ. The V and J ends lost 8 bases and 1 base respectively, with 12 bases between them. The CDR3 runs to 13 residues. The CDR3 sequence: CASSGDIQETQYF. In DNA form, the CDR3 reads TGCGCCAGTTCGGGAGACATCCAAGAGACCCAGTACTTC.

This clone has just one count. The chain employs TRBV19 and TRBJ2-5; tentatively, D is TRBD2 (5 bases). From germline, CDR1 is LNHDA and CDR2 SQIVND (reference sequence). The CDR3 runs 14 residues. V was trimmed by 7 bases and J by 1 base, leaving 13 bases between them. The CDR3 region has the DNA TGTGCCAGTAAAGAGGCAAGCGGCCAAGAGACCCAGTACTTC. It is translated as CASKEASGQETQYF.

The genes are TRBV6-5 and TRBJ2-7, with 7 bases fitting TRBD2. This CDR3 contains 16 residues. Germline CDR1 and CDR2: MNHEY and SVGAGI. J lost 5 bases, V lost 0 bases, and 10 bases had no gene match. CDR3 DNA sequence: TGTGCCAGCAGTTACTCGGGGGGGAGGGCCATCGACGAGCAGTACTTC. This translates into CASSYSGGRAIDEQYF.

As for this clone: This same CDR3 is encoded by further DNA sequences in the sample. The chain employs TRBV30 and TRBJ1-1; 8 nucleotides match TRBD1. Germline V gene data show CDR1 as GTSNPN and CDR2 as SVGIG (reference sequence). The CDR3 loop spans 13 amino acids. V lost 3 bases to trimming and J lost 4 bases; unmatched junction nucleotides: 4. CDR3 bases: TGTGCCTGGAGCAAGACAGGGGTCACTGAAGCTTTCTTT. Protein: CAWSKTGVTEAFF.

The rearrangement joins TRBV7-9 to TRBJ2-7; D is unclear. The germline gives CDR1 SEHNR, CDR2 FQNEAQ (reference sequence). V lost 1 base and J 0 bases, leaving 4 bases between the germline ends. This CDR3 has 13 residues. The CDR3 DNA follows: TGTGCCAGCAGCTTAGGCCTCTCCTACGAGCAGTACTTC. Its protein is CASSLGLSYEQYF.

This chain joins TRBV30 and TRBJ1-1; perhaps TRBD1 as D (6 bases). The germline gives CDR1 GTSNPN, CDR2 SVGIG (reference sequence). CDR3 length: 15 residues. V lost 1 base and J 4 bases, leaving 16 bases between the germline ends. CDR3 DNA: TGTGCCTGGAGTGCAACAGGGACTTTGTTCACTGAAGCTTTCTTT. Translating gives CAWSATGTLFTEAFF.

This clone was seen once. The chain uses TRBV19 and TRBJ2-1; weak D call: TRBD2 (5 bases). The CDR3 is 16 amino acids. Trimming took off 5 bases at V and 0 bases at J, with 14 bases between the two ends. CDR1 and CDR2 (germline): LNHDA, SQIVND (reference sequence). The chain's CDR3 is CASSSPRRSSYNEQFF. The CDR3 DNA is TGTGCCAGTAGTTCTCCTAGGAGGAGCTCCTACAATGAGCAGTTCTTC.

This chain connects TRBV7-2 to TRBJ1-5; D unresolved. Germline CDR1 SGHTA, CDR2 FQGNSA. V gave up 2 bases and J gave up 6 bases, with 14 bases separating them. This CDR3 has 15 residues. The DNA for the CDR3 is TGTGCCAGCAGCTTACATACGGACTTAAGTCAGCCCCAGCATTTT. Translating it yields CASSLHTDLSQPQHF.

The rearrangement links TRBV5-3 to TRBJ2-5, with a tentative D call TRBD2 (5 bases). TRBV5-3 is filed as an ORF, its function uncertain. The CDR3 sequence is 14 residues long. V dropped 8 bases and J dropped 5 bases, with 19 bases sitting between them. Here the CDR3 reads CASSPGILRETQYF. CDR3 DNA: TGTGCCAGCAGTCCGGGAATATTGCGGGAGACCCAGTACTTC.

The chain carries TRBV5-8 and TRBJ1-5; D gene ambiguous. The germline V and J ends were trimmed by 2 bases and 5 bases, with 14 bases remaining between them. The V gene's germline CDR1 is SGHTS and CDR2 YDEGEE. The CDR3 sequence is 15 residues long. CDR3 in amino acids: CASSFLVIADQPQHF. DNA for the CDR3: TGTGCCAGCAGCTTCCTGGTTATAGCGGATCAGCCCCAGCATTTT. Full variable domain (missing parts from reference TRBV5-8 and TRBJ1-5): EAGVTQSPTHLIKTRGQQATLRCSPISGHTSVYWYQQALGLGLQFLLWYDEGEERNRGNFPPRFSGRQFPNYSSELNVNALELEDSALYLCASSFLVIADQPQHFGDGTRLSIL.

The genes are TRBV28 and TRBJ1-2, with a possible D match to TRBD1 (6 bases). CDR1 is MDHEN and CDR2 is SYDVKM in the germline V gene. The CDR3 consists of 17 residues. Between the trimmed V and J ends, which lost 1 base and 8 bases, there was a span of 23 bases. The CDR3 protein is CASSLSLPETGSRGYTF. For the CDR3, the DNA is TGTGCCAGCAGTTTATCCCTCCCCGAGACAGGTTCGCGGGGCTACACCTTC.

The chain employs TRBV4-1 and TRBJ1-1; D uncertain. CDR1 and CDR2 from the germline V gene are MGHRA and YSYEKL. The CDR3 has 13 amino acids. V dropped 4 bases and J dropped 5 bases, with 11 bases sitting between them. CDR3 nucleotides: TGCGCCAGCAGCCTCTTAAGAGGGACTGAAGCTTTCTTT. It is translated as CASSLLRGTEAFF.